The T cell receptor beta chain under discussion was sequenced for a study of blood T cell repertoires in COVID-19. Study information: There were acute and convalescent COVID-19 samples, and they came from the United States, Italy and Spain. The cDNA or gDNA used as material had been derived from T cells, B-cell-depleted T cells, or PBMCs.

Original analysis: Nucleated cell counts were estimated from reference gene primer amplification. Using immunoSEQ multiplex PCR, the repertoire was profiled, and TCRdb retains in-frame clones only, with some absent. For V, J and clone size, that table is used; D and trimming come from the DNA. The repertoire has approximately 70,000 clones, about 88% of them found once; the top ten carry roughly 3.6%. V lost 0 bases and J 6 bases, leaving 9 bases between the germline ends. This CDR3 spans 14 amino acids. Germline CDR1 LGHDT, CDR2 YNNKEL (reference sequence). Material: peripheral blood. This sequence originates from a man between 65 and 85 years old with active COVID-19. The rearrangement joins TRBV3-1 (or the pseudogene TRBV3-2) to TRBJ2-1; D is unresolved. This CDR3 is CASSQDWSINEQFF. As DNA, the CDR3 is TGTGCCAGCAGCCAAGATTGGAGCATCAATGAGCAGTTCTTC.